This is a list of T cell receptor beta chains from one sample in a study of cytotoxic CD8 clonotypes in ibrutinib-treated CLL. Sequencing used immunoSEQ multiplex PCR; TCRdb keeps in-frame clones, though not all of them. The sample holds 150,000 to 200,000 clones; about 72% are singletons and the top ten take about an eighth. Material: PBMCs, obtained after 24 months of ibrutinib treatment. The receptors were gathered from a human donor with chronic lymphocytic leukemia. Each CDR3 is given with its conserved first and last residue. The D gene is left open where the match is weak. The size entry is marked missing in some rows and otherwise reads once, few, many or a size class.

clone size	V gene	J gene	D gene	CDR3 protein	CDR3 DNA
NA	TRBV9	TRBJ1-2	NA	CASSVENGYGYTF	TGTGCCAGCAGCGTAGAGAATGGCTATGGCTACACCTTC
few	TRBV4-3	TRBJ2-4	NA	CASSQARASQIQYF	TGCGCCAGCAGCCAAGCTCGCGCCAGTCAGATTCAGTACTTC
NA	TRBV29-1	TRBJ2-7	TRBD2	CSVEDRTSGRLTYEQYF	TGCAGCGTTGAAGATCGTACTAGCGGACGGTTAACCTACGAGCAGTACTTC
NA	TRBV28	TRBJ1-1	NA	CASSFYRTNTEAFF	TGTGCCAGCAGTTTTTACAGAACGAACACTGAAGCTTTCTTT
NA	TRBV9	TRBJ2-2	TRBD2	CASSGSGRASSTGELFF	TGTGCCAGCAGCGGTAGCGGGAGGGCCTCGAGCACCGGGGAGCTGTTTTTT
few	TRBV2	TRBJ1-2	TRBD1	CALGQGGSQGYTF	TGTGCCCTTGGACAGGGTGGTTCGCAAGGCTACACCTTC
NA	TRBV6-6	TRBJ1-2	NA	CASSDGNYGYTF	TGTGCCAGCAGTGACGGAAACTATGGCTACACCTTC
NA	TRBV2	TRBJ2-3	TRBD2	CASTREGREGADTQYF	TGTGCCAGCACCCGGGAGGGGCGGGAGGGTGCAGATACGCAGTATTTT
NA	TRBV5-1	TRBJ1-2	TRBD1	CASSPGTVDYGYTF	TGCGCCAGCAGCCCCGGGACAGTCGACTATGGCTACACCTTC
NA	TRBV11-1	TRBJ2-5	TRBD1	CASSLEQGGTQYF	TGTGCCAGCAGCTTAGAACAGGGGGGGACCCAGTACTTC
NA	TRBV7-2	TRBJ2-7	TRBD1	CASSKSWTGGSYEQYF	TGTGCCAGCAGCAAGTCCTGGACAGGGGGCTCCTACGAGCAGTACTTC
NA	TRBV29-1	TRBJ1-2	NA	CSVVLGTVGYTF	TGCAGCGTTGTTCTCGGTACCGTAGGCTACACCTTC
NA	TRBV7-9	TRBJ1-1	TRBD1	CASSKRTGEAFF	TGTGCCAGCAGCAAACGGACAGGGGAAGCTTTCTTT
NA	TRBV4-1	TRBJ1-2	NA	CASSQDLTLYPGYRGYTF	TGCGCCAGCAGCCAAGATTTGACGCTATACCCGGGCTATCGTGGCTACACCTTC
NA	TRBV28	TRBJ2-2	TRBD1	CASSPLGTANTGELFF	TGTGCCAGCAGCCCACTGGGGACAGCGAACACCGGGGAGCTGTTTTTT
NA	TRBV29-1	TRBJ2-1	NA	CSVGSLMSSYNEQFF	TGCAGCGTGGGGTCCTTGATGAGCTCCTACAATGAGCAGTTCTTC
few	TRBV4-2	TRBJ2-6	TRBD2	CASSQEGLAGAGANVLTF	TGTGCCAGCAGCCAAGAGGGACTAGCGGGAGCTGGGGCCAACGTCCTGACTTTC
NA	TRBV6-6	TRBJ2-7	TRBD1	CASTRNRGHGSNEQYF	TGTGCCAGCACCCGAAACAGGGGGCACGGCTCGAACGAGCAGTACTTC
once	TRBV5-4	TRBJ2-3	TRBD2	CASSLAPSGWSTDTQYF	TGTGCCAGCAGCTTGGCGCCTAGCGGTTGGAGCACAGATACGCAGTATTTT
NA	TRBV28	TRBJ2-7	NA	CASSWGRSDSHF	TGTGCCAGCAGTTGGGGGCGGTCGGACTCTCACTTC
once	TRBV28	TRBJ2-5	NA	CASSLRTRETQYF	TGTGCCAGCAGTTTACGGACAAGAGAGACCCAGTACTTC
medium-sized	TRBV28	TRBJ2-5	TRBD1	CASSLEQGAGETQYF	TGTGCCAGCAGTTTGGAGCAGGGGGCAGGGGAGACCCAGTACTTC
NA	TRBV29-1	TRBJ1-1	TRBD1	CSVYGQGLDTEAFF	TGCAGCGTTTACGGACAGGGACTGGACACTGAAGCTTTCTTT
once	TRBV18	TRBJ2-3	NA	CASSRASGTDTQYF	TGTGCCAGCTCTAGGGCTAGCGGCACAGATACGCAGTATTTT
once	TRBV11-2	TRBJ2-7	NA	CASSSYRQPTTYEQYF	TGTGCCAGCAGCTCTTACAGGCAACCGACGACCTACGAGCAGTACTTC
many	TRBV10-3	TRBJ2-3	NA	CAISESADTQYF	TGTGCCATCAGTGAGTCAGCAGATACGCAGTATTTT
NA	TRBV5-6	TRBJ2-7	NA	CASSLYTFAYEQYF	TGTGCCAGCAGCTTGTACACATTTGCCTACGAGCAGTACTTC
few	TRBV4-3	TRBJ1-2	NA	CASSPVGTVYGYTF	TGCGCCAGCAGCCCAGTGGGGACGGTCTATGGCTACACCTTC
NA	TRBV4-1	TRBJ2-3	NA	CASSQLTDSTDTQYF	TGCGCCAGCAGCCAACTTACTGACAGCACAGATACGCAGTATTTT
NA	TRBV5-4	TRBJ2-1	TRBD2	CASSSPGTSVYEQFF	TGTGCCAGCAGCTCACCGGGGACTAGTGTCTATGAGCAGTTCTTC
NA	TRBV2	TRBJ2-3	NA	CASSVSGTTDTQYF	TGTGCCAGCAGTGTAAGCGGGACAACAGATACGCAGTATTTT
few	TRBV27	TRBJ1-2	NA	CASSPGRNLNGYTF	TGTGCCAGCAGTCCTGGACGGAACCTCAATGGCTACACCTTC
few	TRBV15	TRBJ2-7	NA	CATSWGRYYEQYF	TGTGCCACCAGCTGGGGCCGCTACTACGAGCAGTACTTC
NA	TRBV15	TRBJ1-4	NA	CATSRDSQTLIGEKLFF	TGTGCCACCAGCAGAGATTCCCAAACCCTTATCGGTGAAAAACTGTTTTTT
NA	TRBV5-5	TRBJ2-3	TRBD2	CASSAGLASTDTQYF	TGTGCCAGCAGCGCGGGACTAGCGAGCACAGATACGCAGTATTTT
NA	TRBV19	TRBJ2-7	NA	CASSIGTIYEQYF	TGTGCCAGTAGTATTGGGACAATCTACGAGCAGTACTTC
NA	TRBV28	TRBJ1-5	TRBD1	CASRRTRRDSYSNQPQHF	TGTGCCAGCAGGCGAACGCGCCGGGACAGCTATAGCAATCAGCCCCAGCATTTT
NA	TRBV27	TRBJ2-3	NA	CASSYKTTDTQYF	TGTGCCAGCAGCTATAAGACCACAGATACGCAGTATTTT
NA	TRBV14	TRBJ2-7	TRBD1	CASSRSQTGGKVYF	TGTGCCAGCAGCCGGAGCCAGACAGGGGGTAAGGTGTACTTC
NA	TRBV4-1	TRBJ1-4	NA	CASSLGPNEKLFF	TGCGCCAGCAGCCTCGGACCTAATGAAAAACTGTTTTTT
once	TRBV7-2	TRBJ2-1	NA	CASSSWTSRGLSGNEQFF	TGTGCCAGCAGCTCCTGGACTAGTAGGGGGTTGAGTGGAAATGAGCAGTTCTTC
NA	TRBV5-6	TRBJ2-3	TRBD2	CASSLGLAGGRYTDTQYF	TGTGCCAGCAGCCTGGGACTAGCGGGAGGGCGTTACACAGATACGCAGTATTTT
NA	TRBV27	TRBJ2-7	NA	CASSFSGHTYEQYF	TGTGCCAGCAGTTTCTCGGGACACACCTACGAGCAGTACTTC
NA	TRBV15	TRBJ2-2	TRBD2	CATSTTSGRRSGELFF	TGTGCCACCAGCACTACTAGCGGGAGGAGATCCGGGGAGCTGTTTTTT
NA	TRBV20-1	TRBJ2-3	NA	CSAKPGDTQYF	TGCAGTGCTAAGCCCGGGGATACGCAGTATTTT
NA	TRBV4-3	TRBJ2-3	NA	CASSQGRSTDTQYF	TGCGCCAGCAGCCAAGGACGGAGTACAGATACGCAGTATTTT
NA	TRBV5-1	TRBJ2-3	TRBD1	CASSLWLRGTDTQYF	TGCGCCAGCAGCTTGTGGCTCAGGGGGACAGATACGCAGTATTTT
NA	TRBV27	TRBJ2-5	TRBD2	CASSLRASGSQTQYF	TGTGCCAGCAGTCTAAGGGCTAGCGGGAGTCAGACCCAGTACTTC
once	TRBV30	TRBJ2-7	NA	CAWAGPTYEQYF	TGTGCCTGGGCAGGGCCGACCTACGAGCAGTACTTC
NA	TRBV2	TRBJ2-7	NA	CASNEDSSYEQYF	TGTGCCAGCAACGAAGACTCCTCCTACGAGCAGTACTTC
NA	TRBV6-1	TRBJ1-2	TRBD1	CASTDRVYGYTF	TGTGCCAGCACAGACAGGGTCTATGGCTACACCTTC